Listed below are T cell receptor beta chains from one sample, sequenced in a study of shared clonotypes between healthy human individuals. Generated by immunoSEQ multiplex PCR, the TCRdb table keeps only in-frame clones and is missing some. The sample has a few million clones, approximately 95% seen once; the top ten hold 0.35% to 0.5%. The material sequenced was naive CD4+ T cells from PBMCs. Source of these receptors: a man aged 18 to 30 in good health. Some clones in this sample may be carry-over from other donors' samples. Both conserved end residues are part of each CDR3. D genes are given only for firm matches. Clone size is not always given. Where it is, it says once, few, many or a class for expanded clones.

j_call | d_call | v_call | clone_size | cdr3_nt | cdr3_aa
TRBJ2-3 | TRBD2 | TRBV7-8 | once | TGTGCCAGCAGCTTACGAGACCTAGCGGCAAACACAGATACGCAGTATTTT | CASSLRDLAANTDTQYF
TRBJ1-1 | NA | TRBV19 | NA | TGTGCCAGTAGGACCGCGGGGAACACTGAAGCTTTCTTT | CASRTAGNTEAFF
TRBJ1-1 | NA | TRBV18 | NA | TGTGCCAGCTCCACAGTGACGGACACTGAAGCTTTCTTT | CASSTVTDTEAFF
TRBJ2-2 | TRBD2 | TRBV5-1 | NA | TGCGCCAGCAGCACCGGGACTAGCGGGATCAGCACCGGGGAGCTGTTTTTT | CASSTGTSGISTGELFF
TRBJ2-2 | NA | TRBV11-2 | NA | TGTGCCAGCAGCTTACAGAACACCGGGGAGCTGTTTTTT | CASSLQNTGELFF
TRBJ1-5 | NA | TRBV5-7 | NA | TGTGCCAGCAGCGCCTTAAGGAGCAATCAGCCCCAGCATTTT | CASSALRSNQPQHF
TRBJ2-2 | NA | TRBV9 | NA | TGTGCCAGCAGCGTAGCCGGGGGGCCCACGACGTGGACCGGGGAGCTGTTTTTT | CASSVAGGPTTWTGELFF
TRBJ1-2 | NA | TRBV6-6 | NA | TGTGCCAGCAGCCTCCTTAGGGTTTTGGCGGGCTACACCTTC | CASSLLRVLAGYTF
TRBJ1-2 | NA | TRBV5-1 | NA | TGCGCCAGCAGCCCGGAGTACAGTTTAGGCTACACCTTC | CASSPEYSLGYTF
TRBJ2-5 | TRBD1 | TRBV9 | NA | TGTGCCAGCAGCGCCTCGTTGACAGGGGGCCAAGAGACCCAGTACTTC | CASSASLTGGQETQYF
TRBJ2-5 | NA | TRBV11-2 | NA | TGTGCCAGCAGCCCTCCGCGAAGAACTGGGGAAGAGACCCAGTACTTC | CASSPPRRTGEETQYF
TRBJ2-1 | NA | TRBV29-1 | NA | TGCAGCGTCGGGGGGCAGTTTTTCTACAATGAGCAGTTCTTC | CSVGGQFFYNEQFF
TRBJ2-1 | TRBD2 | TRBV29-1 | NA | TGCAGCGTTGGCGGGAGAGCCTACAATGAGCAGTTCTTC | CSVGGRAYNEQFF
TRBJ2-1 | NA | TRBV6-6 | NA | TGTGCCAGCACCGAACGAGGTGCTGAAATCAATGAGCAGTTCTTC | CASTERGAEINEQFF
TRBJ2-1 | NA | TRBV5-1 | NA | TGCGCCAGCAGCCCCGGGGTAAGGGGCGTAATGATTGAGCAGTTCTTC | CASSPGVRGVMIEQFF
TRBJ2-7 | TRBD2 | TRBV4-2 | few | TGTGCCAGCAGCCAAGAACCAGCGGGGCAGAGCTCCTACGAGCAGTACTTC | CASSQEPAGQSSYEQYF
TRBJ2-3 | NA | TRBV5-1 | NA | TGCGCCAGCAGCTTGGACGGGTTTCGGCGTAGCACAGATACGCAGTATTTT | CASSLDGFRRSTDTQYF
TRBJ2-3 | NA | TRBV5-1 | NA | TGCGCCAGTCGGGTAGGTCTCACAGATACGCAGTATTTT | CASRVGLTDTQYF
TRBJ2-5 | NA | TRBV30 | NA | TGTGCCTGGAGTGAAGTTAGAGAGACCCAGTACTTC | CAWSEVRETQYF
TRBJ1-2 | TRBD1 | TRBV28 | once | TGTGCCAGCAGTTTGCCGGGACAGGGGGCGCGTGGCTACACCTTC | CASSLPGQGARGYTF
TRBJ1-3 | NA | TRBV5-6 | NA | TGTGCCAGCAGCTTGATGGGAGCTGGAAACACCATATATTTT | CASSLMGAGNTIYF
TRBJ2-7 | NA | TRBV5-1 | NA | TGCGCCAGCAGCTTCGGCTTCTCTGACGAGCAGTACTTC | CASSFGFSDEQYF